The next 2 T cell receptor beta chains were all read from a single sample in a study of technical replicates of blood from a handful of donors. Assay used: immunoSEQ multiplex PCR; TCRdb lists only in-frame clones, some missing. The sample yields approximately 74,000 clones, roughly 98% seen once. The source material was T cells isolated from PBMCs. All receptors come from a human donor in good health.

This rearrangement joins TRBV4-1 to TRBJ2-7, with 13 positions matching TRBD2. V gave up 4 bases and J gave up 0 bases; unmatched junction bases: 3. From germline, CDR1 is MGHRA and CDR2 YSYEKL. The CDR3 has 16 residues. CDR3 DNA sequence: TGCGCCAGCAGCCGAGGACTAGCGGGAGTCTCCTACGAGCAGTACTTC. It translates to CASSRGLAGVSYEQYF.

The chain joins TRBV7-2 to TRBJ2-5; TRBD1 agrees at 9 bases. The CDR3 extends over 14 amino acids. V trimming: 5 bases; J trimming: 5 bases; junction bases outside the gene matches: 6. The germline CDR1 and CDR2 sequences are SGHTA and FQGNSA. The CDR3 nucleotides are TGTGCCAGCAGCATCGCCGGGACAGGGGAGACCCAGTACTTC. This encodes CASSIAGTGETQYF.